This T cell receptor (beta chain) comes out of a study of regulatory T cells in long-lasting Graves disease. The CDR3 contains 18 residues. Germline V gene lookup returns CDR1 LNHDA and CDR2 SQIVND (reference sequence). Trimming took off 4 bases at V and 0 bases at J, with 16 bases between the two ends. Time point here: newly diagnosed GD, antithyroid drugs for less than 3 months. The TCR library used RNA extracted from PBMCs. To make TCR beta libraries, researchers used iRepertoire HTBI primers and Arm-PCR of CDR3 regions. In the original workflow: The identification of 60 or so TRBV and 11 to 15 TRBJ segments was made across samples. TCRdb fed the multiplex PCR reads into MiXCR, producing one record per CDR3 protein. The V and J calls shown here were made by TCRdb, not taken from the authors' results. The table includes some 250,000 distinct CDR3 sequences, 18% detected once. Overall study results and limits: Thyroid tissue went unstudied; only peripheral blood was examined.

A few counts support this clonotype. No antigen is known for it. These data also formed part of another study, on T cells in Graves' hyperthyroidism and ophthalmopathy.

The sequencing used peripheral blood mononuclear cells (PBMCs), collected at new diagnosis, from a patient treated with antithyroid drugs. The source of this sequence is a woman in her twenties or thirties with Graves disease. The chain has TRBV19 and TRBJ2-6, with D unresolved. The CDR3 DNA reads TGTGCCAGTAGTAGGCCCAGCAAACTTAGCTCTGGGGCCAACGTCCTGACTTTC. This sequence encodes CASSRPSKLSSGANVLTF.